This T cell receptor (beta chain) is from a study of control samples from healthy donors and cancer patients. This clone has just a few counts. Trimming took off 1 base at V and 3 bases at J, with 10 bases between the two ends. The CDR3 contains 14 residues. Germline CDR1 and CDR2: LGHNA and YSLEER. Assay: immunoSEQ multiplex PCR; the TCRdb copy retains only in-frame clones and omits some. The table shows around 68,000 clones, with 83% occurring only once. Sequenced sample: blood. The origin of this receptor is a man between 60 and 75 years old in good health. The V gene is TRBV4-3, the J gene TRBJ2-7; no definite D call. The CDR3 coding sequence is TGCGCCAGCAGCCAAGGAGTCCGGAACTACGAGCAGTACTTC. Its protein is CASSQGVRNYEQYF.